This T cell receptor beta chain was retrieved from a study of blood T cell repertoires in COVID-19. Study-wide background: The United States, Italy and Spain were the sources of the acute and convalescent COVID-19 samples. PBMCs, B-cell-depleted T cells, or T cells were the source of the cDNA or gDNA that made up the material.

This clone came up a few times. The assay was immunoSEQ multiplex PCR, and TCRdb's table has in-frame clones only and misses some. This table has 300,000 to 400,000 clones, 83% appearing once. The CDR3 runs to 15 residues. Per germline, CDR1 LGHDT and CDR2 YNNKEL (reference sequence). Trimming at V came to 3 bases and at J to 0 bases, leaving 4 bases not matched to a gene. The clonotype comes from a man younger than 40 with active or convalescent COVID-19. The rearrangement uses TRBV3-1 (or the pseudogene TRBV3-2) and TRBJ1-1, with 7 nucleotides matching TRBD1. Sequencing input: peripheral blood. The CDR3 spells CASSQGGTVNTEAFF. The CDR3 DNA follows: TGTGCCAGCAGCCAGGGTGGGACAGTGAACACTGAAGCTTTCTTT.